This record concerns one T cell receptor beta chain sequence. Its target is unknown. The entry originates in a study of T cells in Graves' hyperthyroidism and ophthalmopathy. Study-level points and caveats: Progression to ophthalmopathy was predicted a median of about six months early. In the analysis, a 13 V-J model separated ophthalmopathy from stable hyperthyroidism.

V was cut by 0 bases and J by 3 bases, with 11 bases left in between. CDR3 length: 16 amino acids. Germline CDR1 MNHEY, CDR2 SVGAGI. Amplification of TCR beta CDR3 regions used RNA as the template. First-round RT-PCR targeting the TCR CDR3 was performed with the HTBI primer set. Each CDR3 protein is one row after TCRdb ran MiXCR on the multiplex PCR reads. Of 300,000 to 350,000 distinct CDR3 sequences in the sample, roughly 18% were seen once. Exclusion followed for patients with uncontrolled infection, other autoimmune disease, pregnancy or lactation. Diagnosis relied on clinical symptoms, serum thyroxine and TRAb, thyroid ultrasound and orbital computed tomography.

Sequencing used blood. The gene calls are TRBV6-5 and TRBJ2-2; D is unresolved. The sequence came from a woman in her forties or fifties with Graves' hyperthyroidism. CDR3 coding DNA: TGTGCCAGCAGTTACTCGGGCGGCTCCCACACCGGGGAGCTGTTTTTT. Translated: CASSYSGGSHTGELFF.